Listed below are T cell receptor beta chains from one sample, sequenced in a study of T-cell reconstitution after alpha-beta-depleted transplantation in children. TCRdb called the PCR reads again in MiXCR, with one record for every CDR3 protein. The data show about 300,000 distinct CDR3 sequences, over 9.5% seen once. The specimen was PBMCs, collected before TCRalphabeta/CD19-depleted stem cell transplant. The receptor source for this set is a boy less than two years old with acute myeloid leukemia, due to receive a stem cell transplant. CDR3s include the opening cysteine and the closing phenylalanine or tryptophan. Each record gives: V gene, clone size, J gene, D gene, CDR3 protein, CDR3 DNA. A D gene is named only where the DNA matches it firmly. Size tells how often a clone was seen (once, few, many) or the class of an expanded clone, and some rows leave it out.

v_call: TRBV12-3/TRBV12-4
clone_size: many
j_call: TRBJ2-5
d_call: TRBD1
cdr3_aa: CASTSWWGQGVETQYF
cdr3_nt: TGTGCCAGCACCTCCTGGTGGGGACAGGGGGTAGAGACCCAGTACTTC

v_call: TRBV20-1
clone_size: many
j_call: TRBJ2-2
d_call: TRBD2
cdr3_aa: CSARPPSGTTTGELFF
cdr3_nt: TGCAGTGCTAGACCCCCTAGCGGGACTACCACCGGGGAGCTGTTTTTT

v_call: TRBV29-1
clone_size: many
j_call: TRBJ2-2
d_call: .
cdr3_aa: CSVAQDNTGELFF
cdr3_nt: TGCAGCGTTGCGCAGGACAACACCGGGGAGCTGTTTTTT

v_call: TRBV7-2
clone_size: many
j_call: TRBJ2-7
d_call: TRBD1
cdr3_aa: CASRRTGSGHEQYF
cdr3_nt: TGTGCCAGCAGGAGGACAGGGTCGGGACACGAGCAGTACTTC

v_call: TRBV28
clone_size: many
j_call: TRBJ1-5
d_call: .
cdr3_aa: CASSFDDSSNQPQHF
cdr3_nt: TGTGCCAGCAGTTTTGATGACAGTAGCAATCAGCCCCAGCATTTT

v_call: TRBV29-1
clone_size: many
j_call: TRBJ2-7
d_call: .
cdr3_aa: CSVVWGRSGVSYEQYF
cdr3_nt: TGCAGCGTTGTCTGGGGCAGGTCGGGGGTTTCCTACGAGCAGTACTTC

v_call: TRBV7-9
clone_size: many
j_call: TRBJ2-7
d_call: .
cdr3_aa: CASSLTSLSAYEQYF
cdr3_nt: TGTGCCAGCAGCTTGACTAGTCTGTCCGCCTACGAGCAGTACTTC

v_call: TRBV24-1
clone_size: many
j_call: TRBJ2-3
d_call: .
cdr3_aa: CATSVPLGPRYF
cdr3_nt: TGTGCCACCAGTGTCCCCTTGGGACCGCGGTATTTT

v_call: TRBV30
clone_size: .
j_call: TRBJ1-4
d_call: .
cdr3_aa: CAWSEGRVGEKLFF
cdr3_nt: TGTGCCTGGAGCGAAGGCAGGGTGGGTGAAAAACTGTTTTTT

v_call: TRBV7-2
clone_size: few
j_call: TRBJ2-2
d_call: .
cdr3_aa: CASSLGRANTGELFF
cdr3_nt: TGTGCCAGCAGCTTAGGCAGGGCGAACACCGGGGAGCTGTTTTTT

v_call: TRBV18
clone_size: .
j_call: TRBJ2-7
d_call: TRBD2
cdr3_aa: CASSPLRGGTSYEQYF
cdr3_nt: TGTGCCAGCTCACCACTGCGGGGGGGTACCTCCTACGAGCAGTACTTC

v_call: TRBV7-9
clone_size: many
j_call: TRBJ2-3
d_call: .
cdr3_aa: CASSFSSGGTDTQYF
cdr3_nt: TGTGCCAGCAGCTTCTCAAGCGGAGGCACAGATACGCAGTATTTT

v_call: TRBV20-1
clone_size: many
j_call: TRBJ2-7
d_call: TRBD1
cdr3_aa: CSARAGDRGFGPYF
cdr3_nt: TGCAGTGCTAGAGCGGGAGACAGGGGGTTTGGTCCGTACTTC

v_call: TRBV28
clone_size: many
j_call: TRBJ2-5
d_call: TRBD2
cdr3_aa: CASCRGGQETQYF
cdr3_nt: TGTGCCAGCTGCCGGGGAGGGCAAGAGACCCAGTACTTC

v_call: TRBV20-1
clone_size: many
j_call: TRBJ1-5
d_call: .
cdr3_aa: CSAKYSNQPQHF
cdr3_nt: TGCAGTGCTAAATATAGCAATCAGCCCCAGCATTTT

v_call: TRBV5-1
clone_size: many
j_call: TRBJ2-3
d_call: .
cdr3_aa: CASSLQGSKDTQYF
cdr3_nt: TGCGCCAGCAGCTTGCAGGGGAGCAAAGATACGCAGTATTTT

v_call: TRBV29-1
clone_size: many
j_call: TRBJ2-6
d_call: .
cdr3_aa: CSARGGTSGSGANVLTF
cdr3_nt: TGCAGCGCCAGAGGCGGGACCTCCGGCTCTGGGGCCAACGTCCTGACTTTC

v_call: TRBV5-1
clone_size: few
j_call: TRBJ1-3
d_call: TRBD1
cdr3_aa: CASTLGTGRKPISGNTIYF
cdr3_nt: TGCGCCAGCACCCTGGGGACAGGGAGGAAGCCAATCTCTGGAAACACCATATATTTT

v_call: TRBV20-1
clone_size: few
j_call: TRBJ2-5
d_call: .
cdr3_aa: CSANRGQETQYF
cdr3_nt: TGCAGTGCTAACCGGGGCCAAGAGACCCAGTACTTC

v_call: TRBV28
clone_size: many
j_call: TRBJ2-7
d_call: .
cdr3_aa: CASSLPLRLSVHPYEQYF
cdr3_nt: TGTGCCAGCAGTTTACCCCTTCGGCTTAGCGTGCACCCTTACGAGCAGTACTTC

v_call: TRBV7-2
clone_size: many
j_call: TRBJ2-1
d_call: .
cdr3_aa: CASSLEGPYNEQFF
cdr3_nt: TGTGCCAGCAGCTTGGAAGGCCCCTACAATGAGCAGTTCTTC

v_call: TRBV7-2
clone_size: few
j_call: TRBJ2-4
d_call: .
cdr3_aa: CASSLMFLDGKNIQYF
cdr3_nt: TGTGCCAGCAGCCTTATGTTCCTAGATGGCAAAAACATTCAGTACTTC

v_call: TRBV6-1
clone_size: many
j_call: TRBJ2-7
d_call: .
cdr3_aa: CASRRTVSYEQYF
cdr3_nt: TGTGCCAGCAGAAGAACAGTATCCTACGAGCAGTACTTC

v_call: TRBV28
clone_size: .
j_call: TRBJ2-3
d_call: .
cdr3_aa: CASHHGGTDTQYF
cdr3_nt: TGTGCCAGCCATCACGGAGGCACAGATACGCAGTATTTT

v_call: TRBV20-1
clone_size: few
j_call: TRBJ2-5
d_call: .
cdr3_aa: CSARRAGEETQYF
cdr3_nt: TGCAGTGCTCGAAGGGCAGGGGAAGAGACCCAGTACTTC

v_call: TRBV7-3
clone_size: few
j_call: TRBJ2-1
d_call: TRBD2
cdr3_aa: CASSLFGGVSNEQFF
cdr3_nt: TGTGCCAGCAGCCTCTTCGGGGGGGTCTCCAATGAGCAGTTCTTC

v_call: TRBV19
clone_size: few
j_call: TRBJ2-3
d_call: .
cdr3_aa: CASGTTVTRGTDTQYF
cdr3_nt: TGTGCCAGTGGTACGACCGTTACACGGGGCACAGATACGCAGTATTTT

v_call: TRBV4-3
clone_size: many
j_call: TRBJ2-7
d_call: .
cdr3_aa: CASSQDLRAEQYF
cdr3_nt: TGCGCCAGCAGCCAAGATCTAAGGGCTGAGCAGTACTTC

v_call: TRBV7-2
clone_size: .
j_call: TRBJ2-3
d_call: .
cdr3_aa: CASSPLVWTDTHYF
cdr3_nt: TGTGCCAGCAGCCCCCTGGTATGGACAGATACGCATTATTTT

v_call: TRBV7-9
clone_size: many
j_call: TRBJ2-7
d_call: .
cdr3_aa: CASSLAFPDSYEQYF
cdr3_nt: TGTGCCAGCAGCTTAGCGTTCCCGGACAGCTACGAGCAGTACTTC

v_call: TRBV12-3/TRBV12-4
clone_size: few
j_call: TRBJ2-6
d_call: .
cdr3_aa: CASSFGRGRYGANVLTF
cdr3_nt: TGTGCCAGCAGTTTTGGCAGGGGAAGGTATGGGGCCAACGTCCTGACTTTC

v_call: TRBV7-3
clone_size: many
j_call: TRBJ2-2
d_call: TRBD1
cdr3_aa: CASSRQGAVGELFF
cdr3_nt: TGTGCCAGCAGTAGACAGGGGGCCGTCGGGGAGCTGTTTTTT

v_call: TRBV7-3
clone_size: many
j_call: TRBJ2-5
d_call: TRBD1
cdr3_aa: CASSRTGGSQETQYF
cdr3_nt: TGTGCCAGCAGCCGTACAGGGGGCTCTCAAGAGACCCAGTACTTC

v_call: TRBV18
clone_size: many
j_call: TRBJ2-5
d_call: .
cdr3_aa: CASSPQGETQYF
cdr3_nt: TGTGCTAGCAGCCCTCAGGGGGAGACCCAGTACTTC

v_call: TRBV7-9
clone_size: many
j_call: TRBJ2-2
d_call: TRBD1
cdr3_aa: CASSGTGQGFVGELFF
cdr3_nt: TGTGCCAGCAGCGGTACGGGACAGGGATTTGTCGGGGAGCTGTTTTTT

v_call: TRBV15
clone_size: many
j_call: TRBJ2-3
d_call: .
cdr3_aa: CATEGSTDTQYF
cdr3_nt: TGTGCCACAGAGGGAAGCACAGATACGCAGTATTTT

v_call: TRBV7-9
clone_size: many
j_call: TRBJ1-2
d_call: TRBD1
cdr3_aa: CASSLAWTGSYGYTF
cdr3_nt: TGTGCCAGCAGCTTAGCCTGGACAGGGTCCTATGGCTACACCTTC

v_call: TRBV7-8
clone_size: many
j_call: TRBJ1-1
d_call: .
cdr3_aa: CASRAVLGGTEAFF
cdr3_nt: TGTGCCAGCAGGGCCGTGTTGGGGGGCACTGAAGCTTTCTTT

v_call: TRBV6-2/TRBV6-3
clone_size: many
j_call: TRBJ2-2
d_call: TRBD1
cdr3_aa: CAIHGTGRPDGELFF
cdr3_nt: TGTGCCATCCACGGGACAGGGCGTCCAGACGGGGAGCTGTTTTTT

v_call: TRBV6-1
clone_size: many
j_call: TRBJ1-3
d_call: .
cdr3_aa: CASSLGPSSGNTIYF
cdr3_nt: TGTGCCAGCAGCCTGGGACCGAGCTCTGGAAACACCATATATTTT

v_call: TRBV7-6
clone_size: few
j_call: TRBJ2-3
d_call: TRBD2
cdr3_aa: CASSSGTSGTYRTDTQYF
cdr3_nt: TGTGCCAGCAGCTCCGGGACTAGCGGGACATACCGCACAGATACGCAGTATTTT

v_call: TRBV7-9
clone_size: many
j_call: TRBJ2-7
d_call: .
cdr3_aa: CASSPGPSTYEQYF
cdr3_nt: TGTGCCAGCAGCCCCGGGCCCTCGACCTACGAGCAGTACTTC

v_call: TRBV20-1
clone_size: many
j_call: TRBJ2-1
d_call: .
cdr3_aa: CSASQGFGNEQFF
cdr3_nt: TGCAGTGCTAGCCAGGGATTTGGAAATGAGCAGTTCTTC

v_call: TRBV10-3
clone_size: many
j_call: TRBJ2-7
d_call: .
cdr3_aa: CAISESTALLSEQYF
cdr3_nt: TGTGCCATCAGTGAGTCTACGGCCCTTTTAAGCGAGCAGTACTTC

v_call: TRBV12-3/TRBV12-4
clone_size: many
j_call: TRBJ1-5
d_call: TRBD1
cdr3_aa: CASSFGGQLYNQPQHF
cdr3_nt: TGTGCCAGCAGTTTTGGGGGACAGCTTTACAATCAGCCCCAGCATTTT

v_call: TRBV5-1
clone_size: many
j_call: TRBJ1-1
d_call: .
cdr3_aa: CASSFNTEAFF
cdr3_nt: TGCGCCAGCAGCTTTAACACTGAAGCTTTCTTT

v_call: TRBV5-1
clone_size: many
j_call: TRBJ2-3
d_call: TRBD2
cdr3_aa: CASSLDTGTSGTDTQYF
cdr3_nt: TGCGCCAGCAGCTTGGACACCGGGACTAGCGGGACAGATACGCAGTATTTT

v_call: TRBV16
clone_size: many
j_call: TRBJ1-2
d_call: .
cdr3_aa: CASSQALVPEGYTF
cdr3_nt: TGTGCCAGCAGCCAAGCTCTCGTCCCTGAGGGCTACACCTTC

v_call: TRBV12-3/TRBV12-4
clone_size: .
j_call: TRBJ2-5
d_call: .
cdr3_aa: CASSFRDTLQETQYF
cdr3_nt: TGTGCCAGCAGTTTTCGGGACACGCTACAAGAGACCCAGTACTTC

v_call: TRBV6-1
clone_size: many
j_call: TRBJ1-4
d_call: .
cdr3_aa: CASSRLRLTNEKLFF
cdr3_nt: TGTGCCAGCAGCCGCCTCAGGTTAACTAATGAAAAACTGTTTTTT

v_call: TRBV25-1
clone_size: many
j_call: TRBJ2-7
d_call: .
cdr3_aa: CASSVVNGGEQYF
cdr3_nt: TGTGCCAGCAGTGTCGTCAACGGGGGCGAGCAGTACTTC

v_call: TRBV7-9
clone_size: many
j_call: TRBJ2-2
d_call: .
cdr3_aa: CASSSPGLNTGELFF
cdr3_nt: TGTGCCAGCAGCTCCCCCGGATTGAACACCGGGGAGCTGTTTTTT